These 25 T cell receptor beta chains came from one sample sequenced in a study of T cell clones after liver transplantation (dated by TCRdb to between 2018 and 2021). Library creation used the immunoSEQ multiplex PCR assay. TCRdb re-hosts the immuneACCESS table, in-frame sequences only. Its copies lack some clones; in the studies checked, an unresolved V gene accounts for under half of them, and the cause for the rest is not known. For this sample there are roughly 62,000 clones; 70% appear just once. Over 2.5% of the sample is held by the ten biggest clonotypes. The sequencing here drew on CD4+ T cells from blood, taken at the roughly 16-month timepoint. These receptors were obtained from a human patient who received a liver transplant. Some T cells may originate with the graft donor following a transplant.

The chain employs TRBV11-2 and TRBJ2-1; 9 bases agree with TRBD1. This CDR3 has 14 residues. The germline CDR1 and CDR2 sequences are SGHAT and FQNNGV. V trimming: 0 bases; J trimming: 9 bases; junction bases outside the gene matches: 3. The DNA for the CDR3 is TGTGCCAGCAGCTTAGAACCGGGACAGGGTGAGCAGTTCTTC. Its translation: CASSLEPGQGEQFF. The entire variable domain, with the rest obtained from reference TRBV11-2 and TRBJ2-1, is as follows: EAGVAQSPRYKIIEKRQSVAFWCNPISGHATLYWYQQILGQGPKLLIQFQNNGVVDDSQLPKDRFSAERLKGVDSTLKIQPAKLEDSAVYLCASSLEPGQGEQFFGPGTRLTVL.

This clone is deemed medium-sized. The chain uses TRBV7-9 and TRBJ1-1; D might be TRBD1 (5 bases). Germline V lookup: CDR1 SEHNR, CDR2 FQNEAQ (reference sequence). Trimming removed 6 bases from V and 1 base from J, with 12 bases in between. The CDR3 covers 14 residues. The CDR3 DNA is TGTGCCAGCAGGCAGACAGTCGAGAACACTGAAGCTTTCTTT. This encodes CASRQTVENTEAFF.

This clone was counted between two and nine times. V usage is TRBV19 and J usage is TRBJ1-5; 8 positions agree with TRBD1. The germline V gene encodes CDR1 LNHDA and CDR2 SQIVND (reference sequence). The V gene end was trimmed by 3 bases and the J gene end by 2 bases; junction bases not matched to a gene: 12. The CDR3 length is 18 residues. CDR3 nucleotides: TGTGCCAGTAGTATTCTGACAGGGGTTAATGATCGCAATCAGCCCCAGCATTTT. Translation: CASSILTGVNDRNQPQHF. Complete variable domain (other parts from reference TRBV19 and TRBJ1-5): DGGITQSPKYLFRKEGQNVTLSCEQNLNHDAMYWYRQDPGQGLRLIYYSQIVNDFQKGDIAEGYSVSREKKESFPLTVTSAQKNPTAFYLCASSILTGVNDRNQPQHFGDGTRLSIL.

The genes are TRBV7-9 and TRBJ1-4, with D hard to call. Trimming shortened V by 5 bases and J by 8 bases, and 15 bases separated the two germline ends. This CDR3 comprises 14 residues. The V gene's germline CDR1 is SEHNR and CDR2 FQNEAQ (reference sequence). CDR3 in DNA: TGTGCCAGCAGCCCCTTGGGGTTTCGCGAAAAACTGTTTTTT. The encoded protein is CASSPLGFREKLFF.

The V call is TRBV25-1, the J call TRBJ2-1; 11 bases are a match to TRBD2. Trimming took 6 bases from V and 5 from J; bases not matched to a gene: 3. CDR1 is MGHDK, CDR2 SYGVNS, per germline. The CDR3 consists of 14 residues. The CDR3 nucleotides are TGTGCCAGCAGGATAGCGGGGGGGAACAATGAGCAGTTCTTC. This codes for CASRIAGGNNEQFF.

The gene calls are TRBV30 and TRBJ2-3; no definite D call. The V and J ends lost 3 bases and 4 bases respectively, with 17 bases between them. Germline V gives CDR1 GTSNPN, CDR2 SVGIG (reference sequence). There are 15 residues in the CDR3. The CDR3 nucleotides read TGTGCCTGGAGGCGGACGGAAAATATTCCAGATACGCAGTATTTT. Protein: CAWRRTENIPDTQYF.

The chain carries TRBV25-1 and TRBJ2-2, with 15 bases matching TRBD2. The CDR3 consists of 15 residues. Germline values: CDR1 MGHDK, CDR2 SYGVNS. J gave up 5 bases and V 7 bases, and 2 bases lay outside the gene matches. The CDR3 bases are TGTGCCAGCACCGGGACTAGCGGGGGGACCGGGGAGCTGTTTTTT. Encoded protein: CASTGTSGGTGELFF.

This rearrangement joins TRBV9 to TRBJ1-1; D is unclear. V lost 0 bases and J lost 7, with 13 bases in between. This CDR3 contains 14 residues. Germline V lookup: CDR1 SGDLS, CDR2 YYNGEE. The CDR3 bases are TGTGCCAGCAGCGTAGTTGAAAGGGCGGGTGAAGCTTTCTTT. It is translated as CASSVVERAGEAFF.

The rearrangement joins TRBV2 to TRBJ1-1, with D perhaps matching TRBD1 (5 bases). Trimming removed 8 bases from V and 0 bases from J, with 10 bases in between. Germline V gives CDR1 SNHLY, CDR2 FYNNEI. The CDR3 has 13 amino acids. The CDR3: CASAGGMNTEAFF. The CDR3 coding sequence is TGTGCCAGCGCGGGGGGGATGAACACTGAAGCTTTCTTT.

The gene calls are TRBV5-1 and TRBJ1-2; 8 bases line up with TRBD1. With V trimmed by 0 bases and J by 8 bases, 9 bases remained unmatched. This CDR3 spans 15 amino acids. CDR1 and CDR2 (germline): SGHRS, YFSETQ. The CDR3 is CASSLAAGQGRGYTF. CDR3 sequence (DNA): TGCGCCAGCAGCTTGGCCGCTGGACAGGGTAGGGGCTACACCTTC.

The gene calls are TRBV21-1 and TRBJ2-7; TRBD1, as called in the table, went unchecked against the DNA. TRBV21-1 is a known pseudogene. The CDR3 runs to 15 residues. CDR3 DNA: TGTGCCAGCAGCAAAGTCGACAGGGGTTACTACGAGCAGTACTTC. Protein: CASSKVDRGYYEQYF.

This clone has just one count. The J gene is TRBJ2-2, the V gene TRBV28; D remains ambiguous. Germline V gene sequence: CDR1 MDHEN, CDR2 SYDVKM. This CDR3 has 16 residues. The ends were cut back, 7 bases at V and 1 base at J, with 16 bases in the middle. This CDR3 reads CASISVGSENTGELFF. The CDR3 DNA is TGTGCCAGCATCTCCGTAGGTTCGGAGAACACCGGGGAGCTGTTTTTT.

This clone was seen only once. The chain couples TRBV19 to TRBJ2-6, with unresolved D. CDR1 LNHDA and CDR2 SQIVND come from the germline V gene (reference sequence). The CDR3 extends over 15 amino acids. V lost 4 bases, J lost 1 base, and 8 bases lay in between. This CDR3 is CASSTGQSGANVLTF. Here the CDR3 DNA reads TGTGCCAGTAGTACAGGCCAATCTGGGGCCAACGTCCTGACTTTC.

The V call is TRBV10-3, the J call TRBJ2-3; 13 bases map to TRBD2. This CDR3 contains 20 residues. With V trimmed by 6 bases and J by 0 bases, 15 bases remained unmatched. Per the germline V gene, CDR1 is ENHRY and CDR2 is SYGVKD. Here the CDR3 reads CAISDPGLAGTARSTDTQYF. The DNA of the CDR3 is TGTGCCATCAGCGACCCGGGACTAGCGGGAACCGCAAGAAGCACAGATACGCAGTATTTT.

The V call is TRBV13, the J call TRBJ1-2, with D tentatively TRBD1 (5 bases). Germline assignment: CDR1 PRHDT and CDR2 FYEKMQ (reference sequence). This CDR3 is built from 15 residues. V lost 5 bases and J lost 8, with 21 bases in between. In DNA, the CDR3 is TGTGCCAGCAGCCGAGATAGCAGGGAATCGGCCGGCTACACCTTC. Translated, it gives CASSRDSRESAGYTF.

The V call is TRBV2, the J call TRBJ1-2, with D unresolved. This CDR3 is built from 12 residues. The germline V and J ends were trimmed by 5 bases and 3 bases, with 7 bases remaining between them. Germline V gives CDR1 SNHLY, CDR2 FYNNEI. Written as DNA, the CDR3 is TGTGCCAGCAGTACCCAAGACTATGGCTACACCTTC. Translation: CASSTQDYGYTF.

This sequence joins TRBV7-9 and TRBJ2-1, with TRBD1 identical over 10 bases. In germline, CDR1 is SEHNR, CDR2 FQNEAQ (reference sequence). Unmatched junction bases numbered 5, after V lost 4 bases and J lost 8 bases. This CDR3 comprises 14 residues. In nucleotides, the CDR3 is TGTGCCAGCAGCTCCCGGGACAGGGGCCATGAGCAGTTCTTC. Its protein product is CASSSRDRGHEQFF.

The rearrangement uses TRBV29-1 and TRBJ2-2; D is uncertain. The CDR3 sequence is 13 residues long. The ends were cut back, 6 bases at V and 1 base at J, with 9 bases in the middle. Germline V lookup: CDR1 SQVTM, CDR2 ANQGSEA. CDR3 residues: CSVFNRNTGELFF. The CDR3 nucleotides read TGCAGCGTATTTAACAGGAACACCGGGGAGCTGTTTTTT.

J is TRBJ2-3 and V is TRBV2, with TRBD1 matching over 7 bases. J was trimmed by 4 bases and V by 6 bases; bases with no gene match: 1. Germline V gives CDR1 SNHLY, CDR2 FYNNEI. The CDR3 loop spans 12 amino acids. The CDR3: CASSRGSDTQYF. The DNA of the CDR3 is TGTGCCAGCAGCAGGGGGTCAGATACGCAGTATTTT.

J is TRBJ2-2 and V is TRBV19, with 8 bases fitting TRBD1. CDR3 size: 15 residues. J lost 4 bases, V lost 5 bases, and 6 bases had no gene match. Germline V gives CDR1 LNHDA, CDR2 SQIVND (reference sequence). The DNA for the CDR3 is TGTGCCAGTAGTTCCAGGGGGCTGAGCACCGGGGAGCTGTTTTTT. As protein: CASSSRGLSTGELFF.

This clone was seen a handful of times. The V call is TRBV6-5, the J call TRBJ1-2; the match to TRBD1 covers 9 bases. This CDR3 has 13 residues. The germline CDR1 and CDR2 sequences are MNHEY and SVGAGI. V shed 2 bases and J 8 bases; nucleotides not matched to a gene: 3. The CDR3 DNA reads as TGTGCCAGCAGTTACGGGACAGGGATGGGCTACACCTTC. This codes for CASSYGTGMGYTF.

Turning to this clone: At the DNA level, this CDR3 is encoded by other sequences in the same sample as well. The CDR3 sequence: CASSLIQGNYGYTF. CDR3 nucleotides: TGTGCCAGCAGCTTGATCCAGGGAAACTATGGCTACACCTTC. The chain carries TRBV5-6 and TRBJ1-2; D might be TRBD1 (5 bases). Germline CDR1 is SGHDT and CDR2 is YYEEEE. CDR3 size: 14 residues. Between the trimmed V and J ends, which lost 1 base and 2 bases, there was a span of 9 bases. Looking up the rest from reference TRBV5-6 and TRBJ1-2 gives the full variable domain: DAGVTQSPTHLIKTRGQQVTLRCSPKSGHDTVSWYQQALGQGPQFIFQYYEEEERQRGNFPDRFSGHQFPNYSSELNVNALLLGDSALYLCASSLIQGNYGYTFGSGTRLTVV.

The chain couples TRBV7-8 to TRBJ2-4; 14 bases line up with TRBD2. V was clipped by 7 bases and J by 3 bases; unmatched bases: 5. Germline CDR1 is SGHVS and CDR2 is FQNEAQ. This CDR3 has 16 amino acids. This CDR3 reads CASTRLAGGGKNIQYF. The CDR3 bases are TGTGCCAGCACCAGACTAGCGGGAGGGGGCAAAAACATTCAGTACTTC.

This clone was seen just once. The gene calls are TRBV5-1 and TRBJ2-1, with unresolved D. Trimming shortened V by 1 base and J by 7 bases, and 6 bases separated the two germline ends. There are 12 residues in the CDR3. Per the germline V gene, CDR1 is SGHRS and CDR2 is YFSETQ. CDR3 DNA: TGCGCCAGCAGCTTGAACGAGAATGAGCAGTTCTTC. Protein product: CASSLNENEQFF.

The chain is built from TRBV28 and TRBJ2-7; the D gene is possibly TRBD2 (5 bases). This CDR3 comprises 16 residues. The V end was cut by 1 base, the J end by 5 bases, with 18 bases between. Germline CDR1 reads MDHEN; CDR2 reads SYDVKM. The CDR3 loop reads CASSLLSGLGSHEQYF. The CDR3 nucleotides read TGTGCCAGCAGTTTATTGTCCGGCCTAGGGAGTCACGAGCAGTACTTC.